These 5 T cell receptor beta chains were sequenced from one sample in a study of somatic mutations in cytotoxic T cells in rheumatoid arthritis. The assay was immunoSEQ multiplex PCR, and TCRdb's table has in-frame clones only and misses some. This table holds approximately 21,000 clones, approximately 80% found once. What was sequenced was CD8+ T cells sorted from blood. The source is an adult with rheumatoid arthritis.

The chain has TRBV27 and TRBJ2-6; 7 bases map to TRBD1. The CDR3 runs 19 residues. Germline V gene lookup returns CDR1 MNHEY and CDR2 SMNVEV (reference sequence). The V and J ends lost 1 base and 0 bases, in that order; junction bases with no gene match: 9. The CDR3 DNA is TGTGCCAGCAGTTTATACCCCGGGACAGTGCGCTCTGGGGCCAACGTCCTGACTTTC. It codes for CASSLYPGTVRSGANVLTF.

V gene TRBV1 combines with J gene TRBJ2-1. TRBV1 is designated a pseudogene. The CDR3 is 13 residues long. The CDR3 is CTSSPKVVDEQFF. The DNA for the CDR3 is TGCACCAGCAGCCCCAAGGTGGTGGATGAGCAGTTCTTC.

This chain joins TRBV11-2 and TRBJ2-1; D is uncertain. With 0 bases removed from V and 4 bases from J, the gap between germline ends came to 7 bases. CDR3 length equals 14 residues. CDR1 and CDR2 from the germline V gene are SGHAT and FQNNGV. The CDR3 loop reads CASSLEGLYNEQFF. DNA of the CDR3: TGTGCCAGCAGCTTAGAGGGCCTTTACAATGAGCAGTTCTTC. Full variable domain (missing parts from reference TRBV11-2 and TRBJ2-1): EAGVAQSPRYKIIEKRQSVAFWCNPISGHATLYWYQQILGQGPKLLIQFQNNGVVDDSQLPKDRFSAERLKGVDSTLKIQPAKLEDSAVYLCASSLEGLYNEQFFGPGTRLTVL.

In its sample, this clone was seen once. The chain combines TRBV15 with TRBJ2-7; the D gene is possibly TRBD1 (6 bases). V was shortened by 0 bases and J by 4 bases, with 13 bases between the two germline ends. The CDR3 spans 15 residues. Germline V gene data show CDR1 as LNHNV and CDR2 as YYDKDF (reference sequence). This chain's CDR3 is CATSRDSRDTYEQYF. DNA for the CDR3: TGTGCCACCAGCAGAGATTCCCGGGACACTTACGAGCAGTACTTC.

V usage is TRBV27 and J usage is TRBJ2-7, with a tentative D call TRBD1 (5 bases). Trimming left V 3 bases short and J 7 bases short, with 13 bases between. The V gene's germline CDR1 is MNHEY and CDR2 SMNVEV (reference sequence). The CDR3 contains 13 residues. The CDR3 coding sequence is TGTGCCAGCAGTTTTAGTGGCCAGGGAGAGCAGTACTTC. Translation gives CASSFSGQGEQYF.